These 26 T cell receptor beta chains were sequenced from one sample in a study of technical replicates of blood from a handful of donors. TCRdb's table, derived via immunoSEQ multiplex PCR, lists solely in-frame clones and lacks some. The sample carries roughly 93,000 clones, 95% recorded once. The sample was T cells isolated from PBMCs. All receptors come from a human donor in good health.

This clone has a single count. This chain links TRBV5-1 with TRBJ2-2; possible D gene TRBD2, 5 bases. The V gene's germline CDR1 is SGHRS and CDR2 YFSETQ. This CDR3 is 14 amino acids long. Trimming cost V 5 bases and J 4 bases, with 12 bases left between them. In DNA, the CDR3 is TGCGCCAGCAGTAGGGCAGAGGGCACCGGGGAGCTGTTTTTT. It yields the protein CASSRAEGTGELFF.

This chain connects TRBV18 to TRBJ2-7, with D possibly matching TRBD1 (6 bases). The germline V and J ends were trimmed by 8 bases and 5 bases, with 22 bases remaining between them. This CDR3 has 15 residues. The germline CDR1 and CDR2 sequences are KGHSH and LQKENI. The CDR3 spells CASNDFPTGLDEQYF. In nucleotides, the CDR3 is TGTGCCAGCAACGACTTTCCTACAGGGTTGGACGAGCAGTACTTC. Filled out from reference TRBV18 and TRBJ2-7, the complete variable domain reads NAGVMQNPRHLVRRRGQEARLRCSPMKGHSHVYWYRQLPEEGLKFMVYLQKENIIDESGMPKERFSAEFPKEGPSILRIQQVVRGDSAAYFCASNDFPTGLDEQYFGPGTRLTVT.

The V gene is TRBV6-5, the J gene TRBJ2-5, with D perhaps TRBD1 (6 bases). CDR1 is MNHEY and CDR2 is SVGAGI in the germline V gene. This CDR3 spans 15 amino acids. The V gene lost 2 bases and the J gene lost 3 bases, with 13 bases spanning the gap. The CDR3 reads CASSYHGTPKETQYF. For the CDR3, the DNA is TGTGCCAGCAGTTACCATGGGACACCAAAAGAGACCCAGTACTTC.

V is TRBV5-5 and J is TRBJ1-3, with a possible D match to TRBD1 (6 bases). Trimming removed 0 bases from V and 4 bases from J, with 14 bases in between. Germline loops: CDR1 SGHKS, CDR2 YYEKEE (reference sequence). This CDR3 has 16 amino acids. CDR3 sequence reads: CASSLVTGSAGNTIYF. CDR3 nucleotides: TGTGCCAGCAGCTTGGTCACAGGGTCGGCCGGAAACACCATATATTTT.

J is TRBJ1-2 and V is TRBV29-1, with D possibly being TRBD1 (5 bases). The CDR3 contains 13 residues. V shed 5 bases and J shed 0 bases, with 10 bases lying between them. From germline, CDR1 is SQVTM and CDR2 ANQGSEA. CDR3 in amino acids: CSVPTDSNYGYTF. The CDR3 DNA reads TGCAGCGTTCCGACAGACTCTAACTATGGCTACACCTTC. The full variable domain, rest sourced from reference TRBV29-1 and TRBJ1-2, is SAVISQKPSRDICQRGTSLTIQCQVDSQVTMMFWYRQQPGQSLTLIATANQGSEATYESGFVIDKFPISRPNLTFSTLTVSNMSPEDSSIYLCSVPTDSNYGYTFGSGTRLTVV.

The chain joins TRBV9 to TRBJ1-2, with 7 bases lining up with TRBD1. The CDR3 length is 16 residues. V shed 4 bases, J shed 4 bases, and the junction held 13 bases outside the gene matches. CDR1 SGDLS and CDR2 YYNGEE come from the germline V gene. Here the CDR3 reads CASSPHTGVRGYGYTF. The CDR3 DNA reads TGTGCCAGCAGCCCGCACACAGGGGTAAGGGGCTATGGCTACACCTTC.

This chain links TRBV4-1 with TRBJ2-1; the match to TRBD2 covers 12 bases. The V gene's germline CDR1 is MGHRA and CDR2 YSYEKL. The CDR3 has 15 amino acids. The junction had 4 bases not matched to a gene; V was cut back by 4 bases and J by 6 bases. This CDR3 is CASSRTSGAFNEQFF. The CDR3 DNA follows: TGCGCCAGCAGCCGGACTAGCGGGGCGTTCAATGAGCAGTTCTTC.

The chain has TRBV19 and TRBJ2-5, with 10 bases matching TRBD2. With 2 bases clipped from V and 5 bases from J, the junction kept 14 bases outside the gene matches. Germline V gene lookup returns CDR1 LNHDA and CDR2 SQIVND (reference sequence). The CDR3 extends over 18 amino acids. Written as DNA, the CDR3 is TGTGCCAGTAGTATACTTGGAGGTAGCGGGGGGTCCCGTGAGACCCAGTACTTC. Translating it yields CASSILGGSGGSRETQYF.

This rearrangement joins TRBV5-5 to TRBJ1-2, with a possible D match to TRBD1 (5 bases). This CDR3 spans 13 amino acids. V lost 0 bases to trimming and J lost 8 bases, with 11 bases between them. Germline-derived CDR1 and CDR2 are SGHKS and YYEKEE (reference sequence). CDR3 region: CASSLAQERGYTF. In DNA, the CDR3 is TGTGCCAGCAGCTTGGCACAGGAGAGGGGCTACACCTTC. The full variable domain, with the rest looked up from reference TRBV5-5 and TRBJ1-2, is DAGVTQSPTHLIKTRGQQVTLRCSPISGHKSVSWYQQVLGQGPQFIFQYYEKEERGRGNFPDRFSARQFPNYSSELNVNALLLGDSALYLCASSLAQERGYTFGSGTRLTVV.

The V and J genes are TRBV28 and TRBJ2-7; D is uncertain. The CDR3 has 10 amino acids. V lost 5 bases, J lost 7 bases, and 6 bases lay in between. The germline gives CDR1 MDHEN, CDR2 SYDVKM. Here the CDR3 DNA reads TGTGCCAGCAGTCGTGCGGAGCAGTACTTC. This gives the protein CASSRAEQYF. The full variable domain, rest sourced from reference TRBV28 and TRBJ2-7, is DVKVTQSSRYLVKRTGEKVFLECVQDMDHENMFWYRQDPGLGLRLIYFSYDVKMKEKGDIPEGYSVSREKKERFSLILESASTNQTSMYLCASSRAEQYFGPGTRLTVT.

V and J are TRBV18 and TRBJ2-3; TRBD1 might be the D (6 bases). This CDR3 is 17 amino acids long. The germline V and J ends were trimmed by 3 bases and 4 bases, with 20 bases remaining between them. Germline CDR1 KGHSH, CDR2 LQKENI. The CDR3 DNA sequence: TGTGCCAGCTCACCTCAGGGGTGGCGAGACTCCTCAGATACGCAGTATTTT. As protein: CASSPQGWRDSSDTQYF.

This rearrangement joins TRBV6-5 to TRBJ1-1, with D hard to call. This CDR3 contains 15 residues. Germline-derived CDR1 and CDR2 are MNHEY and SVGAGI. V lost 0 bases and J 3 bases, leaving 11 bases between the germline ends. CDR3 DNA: TGTGCCAGCAGTTACTCTGGCAGGTGGGACACTGAAGCTTTCTTT. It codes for CASSYSGRWDTEAFF.

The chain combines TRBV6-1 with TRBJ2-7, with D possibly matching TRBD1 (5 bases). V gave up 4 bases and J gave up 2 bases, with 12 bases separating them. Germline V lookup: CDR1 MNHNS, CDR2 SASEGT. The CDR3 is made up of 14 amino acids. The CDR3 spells CASSAQGSAYEQYF. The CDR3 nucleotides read TGTGCCAGCAGTGCCCAGGGTTCTGCCTACGAGCAGTACTTC.

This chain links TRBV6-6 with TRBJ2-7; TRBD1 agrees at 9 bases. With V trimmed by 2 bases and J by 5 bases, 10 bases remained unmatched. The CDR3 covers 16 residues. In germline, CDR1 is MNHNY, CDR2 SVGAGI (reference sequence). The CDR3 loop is CASSYPIQGAADEQYF. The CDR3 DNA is TGTGCCAGCAGTTACCCCATACAGGGGGCGGCGGACGAGCAGTACTTC.

The CDR3 loop reads CASSLVGAGLLGETQYF. The CDR3 DNA is TGTGCCAGCAGCTTAGTTGGGGCAGGGCTGCTTGGAGAGACCCAGTACTTC. This rearrangement joins TRBV7-8 to TRBJ2-5, with D possibly TRBD1 on 5 matching bases. Germline lookup yields CDR1 SGHVS and CDR2 FQNEAQ. V lost 1 base and J lost 4, with 19 bases in between. This CDR3 contains 17 residues.

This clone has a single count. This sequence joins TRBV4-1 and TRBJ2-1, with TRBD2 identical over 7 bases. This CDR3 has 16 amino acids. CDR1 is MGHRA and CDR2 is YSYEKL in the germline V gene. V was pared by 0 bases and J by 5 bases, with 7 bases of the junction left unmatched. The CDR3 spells CASSQDLGSGDNEQFF. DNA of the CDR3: TGCGCCAGCAGCCAAGATTTAGGAAGCGGGGACAATGAGCAGTTCTTC.

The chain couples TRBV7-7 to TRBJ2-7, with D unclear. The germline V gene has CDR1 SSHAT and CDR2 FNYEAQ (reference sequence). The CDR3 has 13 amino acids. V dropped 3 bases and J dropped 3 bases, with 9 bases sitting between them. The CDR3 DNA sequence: TGTGCCAGCAGCTTGTCACTGCACTACGAGCAGTACTTC. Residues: CASSLSLHYEQYF.

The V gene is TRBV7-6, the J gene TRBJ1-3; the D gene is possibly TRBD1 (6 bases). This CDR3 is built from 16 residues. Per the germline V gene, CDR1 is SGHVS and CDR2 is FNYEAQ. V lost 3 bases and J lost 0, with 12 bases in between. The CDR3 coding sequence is TGTGCCAGCAGCTTTGCCACAGGGTCCTCTGGAAACACCATATATTTT. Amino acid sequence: CASSFATGSSGNTIYF.

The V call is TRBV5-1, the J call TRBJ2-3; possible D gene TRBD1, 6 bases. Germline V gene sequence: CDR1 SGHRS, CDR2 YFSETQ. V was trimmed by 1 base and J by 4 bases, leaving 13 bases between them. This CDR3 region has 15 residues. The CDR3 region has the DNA TGCGCCAGCAGCTTGAACAGGGCGCGTGCAGATACGCAGTATTTT. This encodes CASSLNRARADTQYF.

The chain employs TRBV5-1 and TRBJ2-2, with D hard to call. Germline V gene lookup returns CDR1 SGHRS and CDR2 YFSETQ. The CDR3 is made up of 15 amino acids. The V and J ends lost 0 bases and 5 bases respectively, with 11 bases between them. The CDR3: CASSLVYQETGELFF. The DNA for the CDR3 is TGCGCCAGCAGCTTGGTCTACCAGGAAACCGGGGAGCTGTTTTTT.

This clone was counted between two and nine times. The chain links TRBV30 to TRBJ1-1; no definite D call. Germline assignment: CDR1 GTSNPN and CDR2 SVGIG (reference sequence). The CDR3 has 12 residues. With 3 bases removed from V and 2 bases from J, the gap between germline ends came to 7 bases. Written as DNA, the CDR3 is TGTGCCTGGAGGCAGACTAACACTGAAGCTTTCTTT. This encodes CAWRQTNTEAFF.

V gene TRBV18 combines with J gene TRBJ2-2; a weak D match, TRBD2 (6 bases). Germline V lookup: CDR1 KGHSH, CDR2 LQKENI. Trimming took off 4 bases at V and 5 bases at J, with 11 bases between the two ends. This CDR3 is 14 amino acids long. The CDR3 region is CASSQEGQTGELFF. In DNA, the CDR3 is TGTGCCAGCTCACAGGAGGGCCAGACCGGGGAGCTGTTTTTT. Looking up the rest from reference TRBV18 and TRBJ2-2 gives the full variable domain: NAGVMQNPRHLVRRRGQEARLRCSPMKGHSHVYWYRQLPEEGLKFMVYLQKENIIDESGMPKERFSAEFPKEGPSILRIQQVVRGDSAAYFCASSQEGQTGELFFGEGSRLTVL.

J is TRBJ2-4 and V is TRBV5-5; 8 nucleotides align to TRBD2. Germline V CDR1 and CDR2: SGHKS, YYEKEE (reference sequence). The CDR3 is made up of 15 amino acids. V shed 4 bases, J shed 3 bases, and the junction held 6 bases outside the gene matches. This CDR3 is CASSGTSNFKNIQYF. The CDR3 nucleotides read TGTGCCAGCAGCGGGACTAGTAACTTCAAAAACATTCAGTACTTC.

The CDR3 DNA is TGCAGCGCCCCGTCGATTAGGGGGAAATTAAATGAGCAGTTCTTC. Translating it yields CSAPSIRGKLNEQFF. The gene calls are TRBV29-1 and TRBJ2-1, with D maybe TRBD1 (6 bases). Per germline, CDR1 SQVTM and CDR2 ANQGSEA. The CDR3 is 15 residues long. V was cut by 7 bases and J by 7 bases, with 23 bases left in between.

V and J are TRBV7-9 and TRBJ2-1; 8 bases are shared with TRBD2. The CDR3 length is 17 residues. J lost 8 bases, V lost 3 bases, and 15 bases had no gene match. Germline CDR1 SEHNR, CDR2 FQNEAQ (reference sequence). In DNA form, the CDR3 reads TGTGCCAGCAGCTTCCCGTGGGTACCGGGAGGGCCCTATGAGCAGTTCTTC. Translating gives CASSFPWVPGGPYEQFF.

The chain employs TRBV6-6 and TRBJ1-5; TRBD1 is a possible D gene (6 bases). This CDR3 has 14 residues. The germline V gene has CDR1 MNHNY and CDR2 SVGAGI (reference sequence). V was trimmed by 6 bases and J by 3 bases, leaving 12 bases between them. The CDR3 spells CASSTDRFNQPQHF. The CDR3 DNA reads TGTGCCAGCAGCACGGACAGATTCAATCAGCCCCAGCATTTT.